Presented here are 26 T cell receptor beta chains from one specimen sequenced in a study of blood T cells in healthy people across ages. The second PCR ran roughly 7 to 11 cycles with a sample-barcoded 5' primer and J-beta primers. TCRdb called the 5' RACE reads again in MiXCR, with one record for every CDR3 protein. Among under 2 million distinct CDR3 sequences listed, about 32% were seen once. Sequences were obtained from blood. All receptors derive from a woman in her twenties or thirties in good health.

V is TRBV20-1 and J is TRBJ2-7, with 7 bases matching TRBD1. V dropped 2 bases and J dropped 2; count of bases not matched to a gene: 3. CDR3 length equals 13 residues. Looked up from germline, CDR1 is DFQATT and CDR2 is SNEGSKA (reference sequence). The CDR3 spells CSARIGTAYEQYF. The CDR3 DNA is TGCAGTGCTAGAATCGGGACAGCCTACGAGCAGTACTTC.

Comments on this clonotype: At one boundary the junction diverges from the germline segment, which might be a read error. The chain joins TRBV20-1 to TRBJ2-7; 8 bases are a match to TRBD2. Germline CDR1 is DFQATT and CDR2 is SNEGSKA (reference sequence). CDR3 size: 15 residues. CDR3 nucleotides: TGTAGTGCTAGAAATCTAGCGGGCTCCTCCTACGAGCAGTACTTC. This encodes CSARNLAGSSYEQYF.

The sample holds many counts of this clonotype. The gene calls are TRBV4-1 and TRBJ1-1; D remains ambiguous. The CDR3 length is 13 residues. The V gene lost 5 bases and the J gene lost 0 bases, with 7 bases spanning the gap. CDR1 and CDR2 from the germline V gene are MGHRA and YSYEKL. The CDR3 protein is CASSTVMNTEAFF. The DNA for the CDR3 is TGCGCCAGCAGCACGGTGATGAACACTGAAGCTTTCTTT.

This clonotype was detected only a few times. The chain links TRBV28 to TRBJ2-5; 8 bases line up with TRBD1. The J call may be incorrect, as the DNA end agrees better with TRBJ2-7. Germline assignment: CDR1 MDHEN and CDR2 SYDVKM. CDR3 length: 14 residues. CDR3 residues: CASSERDRWYEQYF. The CDR3 coding sequence is TGTGCCAGCAGCGAAAGGGACAGGTGGTACGAGCAGTACTTC.

In DNA form, the CDR3 reads TGCAGCGTTGCTTTAGCGGAGGCGTCTATGAATGAGCAGTTCTTC. It codes for CSVALAEASMNEQFF. The gene calls are TRBV29-1 and TRBJ2-1; maybe TRBD2 (6 bases). V was shortened by 4 bases and J by 7 bases, with 20 bases between the two germline ends. Germline lookup yields CDR1 SQVTM and CDR2 ANQGSEA. This CDR3 is built from 15 residues.

The rearrangement links TRBV3-1 to TRBJ2-5; tentative D call: TRBD2 (6 bases). The germline V gene encodes CDR1 LGHDT and CDR2 YNNKEL (reference sequence). The V gene lost 5 bases and the J gene lost 4 bases, with 14 bases spanning the gap. The CDR3 is made up of 14 amino acids. The chain's CDR3 is CASSAHVGGETQYF. CDR3 nucleotides: TGTGCCAGCAGCGCCCACGTCGGGGGAGAGACCCAGTACTTC.

The chain joins TRBV12-3 or TRBV12-4 to TRBJ1-2; the D gene is possibly TRBD1 (5 bases). Trimming took off 8 bases at V and 6 bases at J, with 19 bases between the two ends. The CDR3 consists of 14 residues. The CDR3 DNA reads TGTGCCAGCGAAGGGGTGGGGAGTCCTAATGGCTACACCTTC. Translation gives CASEGVGSPNGYTF.

The J gene is TRBJ2-6, the V gene TRBV30; D remains unclear. Germline CDR1 and CDR2: GTSNPN and SVGIG (reference sequence). V was shortened by 4 bases and J by 0 bases, with 7 bases between the two germline ends. This CDR3 is 14 amino acids long. The CDR3: CAWTQTSGANVLTF. The CDR3 DNA sequence: TGTGCCTGGACCCAAACCTCTGGGGCCAACGTCCTGACTTTC.

This clonotype was seen a few times. The genes are TRBV15 and TRBJ2-1; 10 bases line up with TRBD2. V lost 3 bases, J lost 5 bases, and 4 bases stayed unmatched. The CDR3 is 15 residues long. Germline CDR1 is LNHNV and CDR2 is YYDKDF (reference sequence). This CDR3 reads CATSRIAGGNNEQFF. The CDR3 DNA reads TGTGCCACCAGCAGGATAGCGGGGGGCAACAATGAGCAGTTCTTC.

V usage is TRBV6-1 and J usage is TRBJ1-5; D remains ambiguous. V shed 7 bases and J shed 2 bases, with 6 bases lying between them. The V gene's germline CDR1 is MNHNS and CDR2 SASEGT. This CDR3 region has 12 residues. CDR3 region: CASKVGNQPQHF. In nucleotides, the CDR3 is TGTGCCAGCAAGGTTGGCAATCAGCCCCAGCATTTT.

This clonotype was observed a single time. It is likely a read error, because the conserved phenylalanine at the end of the CDR3 is missing. The chain has TRBV20-1 and TRBJ1-5; weak D call: TRBD1 (5 bases). The germline V gene encodes CDR1 DFQATT and CDR2 SNEGSKA (reference sequence). The CDR3 consists of 13 residues. The V end was cut by 7 bases, the J end by 3 bases, with 13 bases between. The CDR3 here is CSVGGGNNQPQHY. The CDR3 nucleotides read TGCAGTGTCGGGGGGGGGAACAATCAGCCCCAGCATTAT.

A note on this clonotype: A much larger clone lies one base from this, so it may be a read error. V gene TRBV10-3 combines with J gene TRBJ2-5; D is uncertain. The germline CDR1 and CDR2 sequences are ENHRY and SYGVKD. CDR3 size: 14 residues. CDR3 loop: CAISESTRQEAQYF. For the CDR3, the DNA is TGTGCCATCAGTGAGTCGACCCGCCAAGAGGCCCAGTACTTC.

This clonotype was counted only a few times. The chain combines TRBV29-1 with TRBJ2-7; unclear D gene. This CDR3 comprises 13 residues. Looked up from germline, CDR1 is SQVTM and CDR2 is ANQGSEA. V was trimmed by 3 bases and J by 4 bases, leaving 13 bases between them. The DNA for the CDR3 is TGCAGCGTTGATCGAGTAGGGTTATACGAGCAGTACTTC. As protein: CSVDRVGLYEQYF.

This rearrangement joins TRBV28 to TRBJ2-1, with D unclear. CDR1 MDHEN and CDR2 SYDVKM come from the germline V gene. The CDR3 totals 15 residues. V was pared by 3 bases and J by 2 bases, with 11 bases between. CDR3 coding DNA: TGTGCCAGCAGTTTCTTAGCCCTAACCTACAATGAGCAGTTCTTC. As protein: CASSFLALTYNEQFF.

The chain has TRBV3-1 and TRBJ2-1; D is unclear. The germline V and J ends were trimmed by 0 bases and 15 bases, with 9 bases remaining between them. The CDR3 extends over 11 amino acids. Germline CDR1 LGHDT, CDR2 YNNKEL (reference sequence). CDR3 nucleotide sequence: TGTGCCAGCAGCCAAGAACGCGTGCGGTTCTTC. Protein sequence: CASSQERVRFF.

This chain connects TRBV30 to TRBJ1-5; 7 bases line up with TRBD1. V lost 3 bases to trimming and J lost 6 bases; unmatched junction nucleotides: 8. Germline V lookup: CDR1 GTSNPN, CDR2 SVGIG (reference sequence). CDR3 length: 14 residues. The chain's CDR3 is CAWSTTGASQPQHF. For the CDR3, the DNA is TGTGCCTGGAGCACTACAGGGGCCTCTCAGCCCCAGCATTTT.

The rearrangement uses TRBV5-1 and TRBJ1-1; tentative D call: TRBD1 (5 bases). The V and J ends lost 3 bases and 3 bases respectively, with 21 bases between them. This CDR3 is 17 amino acids long. The germline V gene has CDR1 SGHRS and CDR2 YFSETQ. The CDR3 loop reads CASSYFGKGIVDTEAFF. The CDR3 bases are TGCGCCAGCAGCTATTTCGGAAAGGGGATTGTAGACACTGAAGCTTTCTTT.

The chain has TRBV28 and TRBJ2-7; D tentatively reads TRBD1 or TRBD2 (6 bases each). The CDR3 is 15 residues long. With 7 bases removed from V and 4 bases from J, the gap between germline ends came to 20 bases. From germline, CDR1 is MDHEN and CDR2 SYDVKM. CDR3 DNA: TGTGCCAGCACCTCCTCCCGGGGGCGCAGGTACGAGCAGTACTTC. It yields the protein CASTSSRGRRYEQYF.

This clonotype was seen repeatedly, ten times or more. Its ends do not fully match the called genes, so a read error is possible. V gene TRBV5-1 combines with J gene TRBJ2-3, with D unclear. CDR1 is SGHRS and CDR2 is YFSETQ in the germline V gene. This CDR3 has 15 residues. CDR3 sequence reads: CASSLGRAGTDTQYF. CDR3 nucleotide sequence: TGTGCCAGCAGCTTAGGTCGGGCGGGCACAGATACGCAGTATTTT.

This clonotype was recorded a few times. CDR3 in amino acids: CASSSLPEGGRNTQYF. DNA for the CDR3: TGTGCCAGCAGTTCTCTCCCGGAGGGCGGGAGGAATACGCAGTATTTT. The chain recombines TRBV27 with TRBJ2-3, with 8 bases fitting TRBD2. Germline V gene sequence: CDR1 MNHEY, CDR2 SMNVEV (reference sequence). V dropped 4 bases and J dropped 7; count of bases not matched to a gene: 13. The CDR3 sequence is 16 residues long.

The gene calls are TRBV4-1 and TRBJ1-2, with TRBD1 matching 7 bases. Germline CDR1 reads MGHRA; CDR2 reads YSYEKL. V was pared by 0 bases and J by 8 bases, with 6 bases of the junction left unmatched. The CDR3 contains 14 residues. CDR3 sequence (DNA): TGCGCCAGCAGCCAAGATTGGCAGGGGGAGGGCTACACCTTC. Translation: CASSQDWQGEGYTF.

The rearrangement links TRBV7-6 to TRBJ2-7, with a tentative D call TRBD2 (6 bases). The CDR3 is 17 amino acids. Germline loops: CDR1 SGHVS, CDR2 FNYEAQ. The V and J ends lost 1 base and 0 bases respectively, with 16 bases between them. The CDR3 region is CASSLGGGALSSYEQYF. DNA for the CDR3: TGTGCCAGCAGCTTAGGGGGCGGGGCTCTATCCTCCTACGAGCAGTACTTC.

Note on this clonotype: A much larger clone is a single base away; this may be a read error. This sequence joins TRBV12-3 or TRBV12-4 and TRBJ2-1; perhaps D is TRBD1 or TRBD2 (5 bases each). The CDR3 is 14 amino acids. Trimming removed 6 bases from V and 9 bases from J, with 18 bases in between. Here the CDR3 reads CASSRDRPYGEQFF. The DNA for the CDR3 is TGTGCCAGCAGCCGGGACCGCCCGTACGGTGAGCAGTTCTTC.

This clonotype was observed a handful of times. The rearrangement uses TRBV6-1 and TRBJ2-3; D is undetermined. Germline V lookup: CDR1 MNHNS, CDR2 SASEGT. This CDR3 has 14 amino acids. Trimming cost V 5 bases and J 3 bases, with 12 bases left between them. CDR3 coding DNA: TGTGCCAGCAGTTCCTCCCCCGGGACAGATACGCAGTATTTT. Translation: CASSSSPGTDTQYF.

The chain is built from TRBV25-1 and TRBJ2-1, with D unclear. Germline CDR1 MGHDK, CDR2 SYGVNS. The V gene lost 1 base and the J gene lost 0 bases, with 7 bases spanning the gap. This CDR3 spans 15 amino acids. The CDR3 sequence is CASSEWQSSYNEQFF. CDR3 in DNA: TGTGCCAGCAGTGAATGGCAGAGCTCCTACAATGAGCAGTTCTTC.

This chain uses TRBV6-5 with TRBJ2-7; TRBD1 or TRBD2 may be the D gene (5 bases each). There are 15 residues in the CDR3. Between the trimmed V and J ends, which lost 6 bases and 4 bases, there was a span of 19 bases. Germline V lookup: CDR1 MNHEY, CDR2 SVGAGI. The CDR3 here is CASSSGSGPRYEQYF. The CDR3 nucleotides read TGTGCCAGCAGCTCCGGATCGGGACCGAGGTACGAGCAGTACTTC.